This is a list of T cell receptor beta chains from one sample in a study of blood T cell repertoires in COVID-19. TCRdb's copy holds only in-frame clones and misses some; the assay was immunoSEQ multiplex PCR. The sample holds 75,000 to 100,000 clones, about nine tenths seen once. Sequenced: peripheral blood. These receptors all stem from a woman older than 75 with acute or convalescent COVID-19. Both conserved end residues are part of each CDR3. A D gene is named only where the DNA matches it firmly. Not every row has a clone size; where given, it reads once, few, many or a size class.

>TRBJ2-7|NA|few|TRBV27
CASSRGLGSYEQYF
TGTGCCAGCAGTCGCGGACTGGGCTCCTACGAGCAGTACTTC
>TRBJ2-1|NA|NA|TRBV15
CATSSASDEQFF
TGTGCCACCAGCAGCGCCTCGGATGAGCAGTTCTTC
>TRBJ1-2|NA|NA|TRBV5-1
CASSEEGTNYGYTF
TGCGCCAGCAGTGAGGAGGGAACTAACTATGGCTACACCTTC
>TRBJ1-3|TRBD1|NA|TRBV7-8
CASSLAQPGQGRNTIYF
TGTGCCAGCAGCTTAGCGCAACCGGGACAGGGTAGAAACACCATATATTTT
>TRBJ1-2|NA|NA|TRBV30
CAWSVGHNYGYTF
TGTGCCTGGAGTGTGGGCCACAACTATGGCTACACCTTC
>TRBJ1-2|NA|NA|TRBV27
CASSLSMGQGYGYTF
TGTGCCAGCAGTTTATCGATGGGGCAAGGCTATGGCTACACCTTC
>TRBJ1-2|NA|NA|TRBV6-1
CASSEVLRSLYGYTF
TGTGCCAGCAGTGAGGTACTCCGGAGTCTATATGGCTACACCTTC
>TRBJ1-2|TRBD1|NA|TRBV5-4
CASRSPGQGPYGYTF
TGTGCCAGCAGATCCCCGGGACAGGGTCCCTATGGCTACACCTTC
>TRBJ1-2|NA|NA|TRBV27
CASSPFSGYYGYTF
TGTGCCAGCAGTCCATTCTCTGGCTACTATGGCTACACCTTC
>TRBJ2-1|NA|once|TRBV10-3
CAIRQSSYNEQFF
TGTGCCATCAGACAAAGCTCCTACAATGAGCAGTTCTTC
>TRBJ2-1|TRBD2|NA|TRBV7-2
CASSEGLAREQFF
TGTGCCAGCAGTGAGGGACTAGCGCGTGAGCAGTTCTTC
>TRBJ1-1|NA|few|TRBV6-6
CASSYSRQVTEAFF
TGTGCCAGCAGTTACTCCAGACAGGTCACTGAAGCTTTCTTT
>TRBJ2-3|NA|few|TRBV5-1
CASSLYPERPTDTQYF
TGCGCCAGCAGCTTGTACCCGGAGAGGCCCACAGATACGCAGTATTTT
>TRBJ2-7|TRBD1|once|TRBV11-2
CASSFFGQGHEQYF
TGTGCCAGCAGCTTCTTTGGACAGGGGCACGAGCAGTACTTC
>TRBJ2-4|NA|NA|TRBV29-1
CSVANGTSENF
NA
>TRBJ1-2|NA|once|TRBV6-1
CASSDPKVAILHGYTF
TGTGCCAGCAGTGACCCCAAGGTAGCAATTCTCCATGGCTACACCTTC
>TRBJ1-1|NA|NA|TRBV19
CASRRQLNTEAFF
TGTGCCAGTAGGAGACAGTTGAACACTGAAGCTTTCTTT
>TRBJ2-5|TRBD2|NA|TRBV7-2
CASSPTGLAGGNQETQYF
TGTGCCAGCAGCCCCACGGGACTAGCGGGGGGCAACCAAGAGACCCAGTACTTC
>TRBJ2-3|TRBD2|once|TRBV2
CASRGTTHTDTQYF
TGTGCCAGCAGGGGGACTACCCACACAGATACGCAGTATTTT
>TRBJ2-5|TRBD2|NA|TRBV6-6
CASSYGLAGAETQYF
TGTGCCAGCAGTTACGGACTAGCGGGGGCAGAGACCCAGTACTTC
>TRBJ1-2|NA|few|TRBV19
CASSGGANYGYTF
TGTGCCAGTAGCGGGGGGGCTAACTATGGCTACACCTTC
>TRBJ1-1|NA|once|TRBV25-1
CASRAGNTEAFF
TGTGCCAGCAGGGCGGGTAACACTGAAGCTTTCTTT
>TRBJ2-7|NA|NA|TRBV18
CASSPQGNYEQYF
TGTGCCAGCTCACCACAGGGGAACTACGAGCAGTACTTC
>TRBJ1-3|NA|NA|TRBV21-1
CASSRDRATRDSGNTIYF
TGTGCCAGCAGCAGGGACAGAGCTACAAGAGACTCTGGAAACACCATATATTTT
>TRBJ2-7|TRBD1|NA|TRBV18
CASSSGPGQGAYEQYF
TGTGCCAGCTCATCAGGGCCAGGACAGGGGGCCTACGAGCAGTACTTC
>TRBJ2-7|TRBD1|few|TRBV3-1/TRBV3-2
CASSPSDRAAYEQYF
TGTGCCAGCAGCCCGAGTGACAGGGCCGCCTACGAGCAGTACTTC
>TRBJ1-1|NA|NA|TRBV4-1
CASSSPLGSGAITEAFF
TGCGCCAGCAGCTCTCCTCTGGGTTCAGGGGCGATCACTGAAGCTTTCTTT
>TRBJ2-1|NA|NA|TRBV11-1
CASTTRGGYYNEQFF
TGTGCCAGCACCACGAGGGGGGGTTACTACAATGAGCAGTTCTTC
>TRBJ2-1|NA|NA|TRBV2
CASSGSDESFDEQFF
TGTGCCAGCAGTGGGAGTGACGAGAGTTTCGATGAGCAGTTCTTC
>TRBJ1-1|NA|NA|TRBV2
CASRVIGAGTEAFF
TGTGCCAGCAGGGTGATAGGGGCGGGGACTGAAGCTTTCTTT
>TRBJ2-1|TRBD1|NA|TRBV24-1
CATSEGRQGANEQFF
TGTGCCACCAGTGAGGGAAGACAGGGGGCCAATGAGCAGTTCTTC
>TRBJ2-3|TRBD2|NA|TRBV29-1
CSVEPPTSGDGDTQYF
TGCAGCGTTGAACCCCCCACTAGCGGGGACGGAGATACGCAGTATTTT
>TRBJ2-2|NA|NA|TRBV7-9
CASSPAVGRGNTGELFF
TGTGCCAGCAGCCCCGCGGTCGGGCGGGGGAACACCGGGGAGCTGTTTTTT
>TRBJ1-3|TRBD1|NA|TRBV7-2
CASRRFPRDSGNTIYF
TGTGCCAGCAGACGCTTCCCCCGGGACAGCGGAAACACCATATATTTT